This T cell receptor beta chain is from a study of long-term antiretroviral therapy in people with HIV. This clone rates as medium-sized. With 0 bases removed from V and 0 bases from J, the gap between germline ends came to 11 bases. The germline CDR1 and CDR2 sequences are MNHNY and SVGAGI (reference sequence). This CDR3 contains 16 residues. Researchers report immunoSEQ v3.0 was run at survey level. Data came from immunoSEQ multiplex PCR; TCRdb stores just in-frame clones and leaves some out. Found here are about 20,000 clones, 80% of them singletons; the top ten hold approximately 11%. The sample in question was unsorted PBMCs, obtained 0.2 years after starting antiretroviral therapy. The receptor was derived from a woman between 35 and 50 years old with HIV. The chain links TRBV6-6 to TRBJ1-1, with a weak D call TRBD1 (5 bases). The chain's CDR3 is CASSYSPGPMNTEAFF. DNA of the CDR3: TGTGCCAGCAGTTACTCGCCGGGGCCCATGAACACTGAAGCTTTCTTT.